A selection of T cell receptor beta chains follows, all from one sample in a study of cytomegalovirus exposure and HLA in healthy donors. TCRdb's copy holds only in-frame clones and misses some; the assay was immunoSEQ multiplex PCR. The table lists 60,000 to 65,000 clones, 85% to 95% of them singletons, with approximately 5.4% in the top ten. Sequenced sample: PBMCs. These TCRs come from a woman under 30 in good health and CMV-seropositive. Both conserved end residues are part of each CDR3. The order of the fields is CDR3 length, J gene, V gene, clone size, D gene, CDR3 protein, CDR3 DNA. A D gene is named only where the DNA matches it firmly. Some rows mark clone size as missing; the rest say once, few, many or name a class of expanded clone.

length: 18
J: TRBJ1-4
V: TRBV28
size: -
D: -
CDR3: CASSYLQENPATNEKLFF
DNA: TGTGCCAGCAGTTACCTACAGGAAAACCCGGCAACTAATGAAAAACTGTTTTTT

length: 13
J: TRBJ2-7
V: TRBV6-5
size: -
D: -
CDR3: CASMEGRGYEQYF
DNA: TGTGCCAGCATGGAGGGTCGGGGTTACGAGCAGTACTTC

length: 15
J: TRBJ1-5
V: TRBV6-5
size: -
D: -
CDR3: CASSISGGGNQPQHF
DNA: TGTGCCAGCAGTATTTCGGGGGGTGGGAATCAGCCCCAGCATTTT

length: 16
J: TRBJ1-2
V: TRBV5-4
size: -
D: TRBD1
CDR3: CASSPGQGNTNYGYTF
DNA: TGTGCCAGCAGCCCGGGACAGGGGAATACTAACTATGGCTACACCTTC

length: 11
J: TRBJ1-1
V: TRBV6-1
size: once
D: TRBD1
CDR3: CASTRQGEAFF
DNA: TGTGCCAGCACCAGACAGGGGGAGGCTTTCTTT

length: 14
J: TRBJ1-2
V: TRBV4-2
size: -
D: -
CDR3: CASSQGGNGYGYTF
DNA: TGTGCCAGCAGCCAAGGAGGGAACGGCTATGGCTACACCTTC

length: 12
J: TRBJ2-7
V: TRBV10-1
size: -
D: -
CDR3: CASSERVGQQYF
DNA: TGCGCCAGCAGTGAGCGCGTGGGGCAGCAGTACTTC

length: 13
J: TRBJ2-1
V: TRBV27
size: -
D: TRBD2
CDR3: CASSLGGINEQFF
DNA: TGTGCCAGCAGTTTGGGGGGGATCAATGAGCAGTTCTTC

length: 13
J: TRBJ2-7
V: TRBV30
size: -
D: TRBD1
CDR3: CAWRDRGIYEQYF
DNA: TGTGCCTGGAGGGACAGGGGAATCTACGAGCAGTACTTC

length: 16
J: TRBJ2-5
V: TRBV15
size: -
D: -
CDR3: CATSPTTLAKQETQYF
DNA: TGTGCCACCAGTCCTACGACGCTAGCGAAGCAAGAGACCCAGTACTTC

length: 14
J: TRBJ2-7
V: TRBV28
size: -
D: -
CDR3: CASSLDRTSYEQYF
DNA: TGTGCCAGCAGTTTAGACAGAACCTCCTACGAGCAGTACTTC